This TCR beta chain was sequenced for a study of cytomegalovirus exposure and HLA in healthy donors. General study results and limits: Most CMV-associated TCR beta chains appeared HLA-restricted in a later analysis. The classifier was said to identify cytomegalovirus status with high specificity and sensitivity. Later analysis indicated greater clonal expansion among HLA-associated TCR beta chains than among equally common other chains.

Germline assignment: CDR1 SEHNR and CDR2 FQNEAQ (reference sequence). The CDR3 loop spans 12 amino acids. For this clone: The target antigen is unknown. One end of the junction is discordant with germline, which a read error may explain.

A multiplex PCR was run with 60 Vbeta primers and 13 Jbeta primers. Authors' analysis steps: Roughly 12 million of tens of millions of unique TCR beta chains were shared, per a later count. Sequenced by immunoSEQ multiplex PCR; TCRdb stores in-frame clones only, minus some. The V and J calls and clone size come from that table; D and trimming were worked out from the DNA. Counted here are around 130,000 clones, around 76% occurring once; the ten biggest clones make up around 1.9%. The V call is TRBV7-9, the J call TRBJ2-7, with D possibly matching TRBD2 (5 bases). Sequenced material: PBMCs. This clonotype was sampled from a woman between 45 and 60 years old in good health and CMV-seronegative. DNA of the CDR3: TGTTCCAGCAGCCCAGGAGGCTACGAGCAGTACTTC. Protein product: CSSSPGGYEQYF.